The 27 T cell receptor beta chains listed next were all sequenced from one sample in a study of T-cell reconstitution after alpha-beta-depleted transplantation in children. Unique molecular identifiers were used in preparing the TCRbeta library. MiXCR was run by TCRdb on the PCR reads, yielding one entry per CDR3 protein. The sample records hundreds of thousands of distinct CDR3 sequences, 15% to 20% being singletons. Sequenced here: PBMCs, mostly from graft donor cells, sampled 360 days after TCRalphabeta/CD19-depleted stem cell transplant. These receptors came from a male patient between 2 and 10 years old who had a stem cell transplant for acute lymphoblastic leukemia, so the T cells may come from the graft donor.

This clonotype was seen ten or more times. CDR3 bases: TGTGCCAGCAGTTCTTACAGGGGGCGCCTTCCCTACGAGCAGTACTTC. This translates into CASSSYRGRLPYEQYF. The chain recombines TRBV27 with TRBJ2-7; 9 bases match TRBD1. Germline trimming cut 4 bases from V and 2 bases from J; bases unmatched to any gene: 9. This CDR3 is 16 amino acids long. Germline CDR1 reads MNHEY; CDR2 reads SMNVEV (reference sequence).

V and J are TRBV2 and TRBJ2-5; D call uncertain. The CDR3 covers 19 residues. Germline V gives CDR1 SNHLY, CDR2 FYNNEI. With 3 bases removed from V and 0 bases from J, the gap between germline ends came to 23 bases. CDR3 sequence (DNA): TGTGCCAGCAGTGAGCTCAGGTCCGACTTCCCCATTTACCAAGAGACCCAGTACTTC. Its protein is CASSELRSDFPIYQETQYF. The full variable domain, its missing parts supplied by reference TRBV2 and TRBJ2-5, is EPEVTQTPSHQVTQMGQEVILRCVPISNHLYFYWYRQILGQKVEFLVSFYNNEISEKSEIFDDQFSVERPDGSNFTLKIRSTKLEDSAMYFCASSELRSDFPIYQETQYFGPGTRLLVL.

This clonotype was detected many times. The rearrangement joins TRBV5-6 to TRBJ2-1; D perhaps matches TRBD2 (6 bases). The CDR3 runs to 16 residues. Between the trimmed V and J ends, which lost 4 bases and 2 bases, there was a span of 16 bases. Germline CDR1 and CDR2: SGHDT and YYEEEE. CDR3 bases: TGTGCCAGCAGCCCCCGGGGACTGTCAACCTACAATGAGCAGTTCTTC. This sequence encodes CASSPRGLSTYNEQFF.

V and J are TRBV12-3 or TRBV12-4 and TRBJ2-6; D gene uncertain. This CDR3 is built from 16 residues. V shed 6 bases and J shed 2 bases, with 14 bases lying between them. CDR3 nucleotides: TGTGCCAGCAGGAGATTGACGGGCACTGGGGCCAACGTCCTGACTTTC. Translating it yields CASRRLTGTGANVLTF.

CDR3 nucleotides: TGTGCCAGCGAGGCTAGCGGGGGGACCTACGAGCAGTACTTC. Translating gives CASEASGGTYEQYF. The chain carries TRBV7-9 and TRBJ2-7; 11 nucleotides match TRBD2. V shed 8 bases, J shed 2 bases, and the junction held 5 bases outside the gene matches. CDR1 is SEHNR, CDR2 FQNEAQ, per germline (reference sequence). The CDR3 has 14 residues.

This clonotype was found a few times. The V call is TRBV5-6, the J call TRBJ2-5; 7 nucleotides agree with TRBD1. The germline CDR1 and CDR2 sequences are SGHDT and YYEEEE. The CDR3 contains 15 residues. V lost 1 base to trimming and J lost 4 bases; unmatched junction nucleotides: 7. The DNA of the CDR3 is TGTGCCAGCAGCTTGAATAGGGGGCGAGCAGAGACCCAGTACTTC. This encodes CASSLNRGRAETQYF.

The chain is built from TRBV9 and TRBJ2-7; TRBD1 aligns across 7 bases. CDR1 and CDR2 from the germline V gene are SGDLS and YYNGEE. With V trimmed by 0 bases and J by 0 bases, 3 bases remained unmatched. CDR3 length: 15 amino acids. CDR3 in DNA: TGTGCCAGCAGCGTAGCCGCAGGGGGCTCCTACGAGCAGTACTTC. It translates to CASSVAAGGSYEQYF.

This clonotype was found a few times. The chain is built from TRBV7-2 and TRBJ2-3; a possible D gene is TRBD2 (6 bases). The germline V gene has CDR1 SGHTA and CDR2 FQGNSA. The ends were cut back, 2 bases at V and 2 bases at J, with 11 bases in the middle. The CDR3 is 15 amino acids. The CDR3 reads CASSLPAGITDTQYF. The CDR3 bases are TGTGCCAGCAGCTTACCCGCGGGGATCACAGATACGCAGTATTTT.

The gene calls are TRBV20-1 and TRBJ2-4; tentative D call: TRBD1 (6 bases). This CDR3 has 17 amino acids. The germline V and J ends were trimmed by 1 base and 0 bases, with 16 bases remaining between them. Germline V gene lookup returns CDR1 DFQATT and CDR2 SNEGSKA (reference sequence). CDR3 DNA sequence: TGCAGTGCTAGAGCCACAGGGATGATGTTAGCCAAAAACATTCAGTACTTC. Translating gives CSARATGMMLAKNIQYF.

This clonotype has at least ten counts. The chain employs TRBV10-3 and TRBJ2-7, with D possibly being TRBD2 (6 bases). The CDR3 spans 13 residues. The V end lost 7 bases, the J end lost 3 bases, and 13 bases lay between the germline ends. Germline-derived CDR1 and CDR2 are ENHRY and SYGVKD. CDR3 residues: CAIKEGGIYEQYF. Written as DNA, the CDR3 is TGTGCCATCAAGGAGGGCGGTATCTACGAGCAGTACTTC.

There are a few counts of this clonotype. This sequence joins TRBV2 and TRBJ2-7, with D possibly TRBD2 on 6 matching bases. The germline V gene encodes CDR1 SNHLY and CDR2 FYNNEI. Trimming pared 4 bases from V and 7 bases from J, leaving 14 bases between. CDR3 size: 13 residues. CDR3 residues: CASSGEAGGEQYF. CDR3 coding DNA: TGTGCCAGCAGTGGGGAAGCGGGCGGTGAGCAGTACTTC.

The V and J genes are TRBV7-9 and TRBJ2-4; D is unresolved. The CDR3 contains 17 residues. The germline V gene encodes CDR1 SEHNR and CDR2 FQNEAQ (reference sequence). Trimming pared 4 bases from V and 0 bases from J, leaving 16 bases between. The CDR3 nucleotides are TGTGCCAGCAGCTATACGGCCAGCCGAATAGCCAAAAACATTCAGTACTTC. It encodes CASSYTASRIAKNIQYF.

This clonotype was observed a single time. The rearrangement links TRBV7-9 to TRBJ2-1; the D gene is possibly TRBD2 (5 bases). CDR3 length: 17 amino acids. V gave up 5 bases and J gave up 0 bases, with 17 bases separating them. The germline V gene encodes CDR1 SEHNR and CDR2 FQNEAQ (reference sequence). The CDR3 reads CASSRLLVAGSYNEQFF. CDR3 sequence (DNA): TGTGCCAGCAGCCGCCTCTTGGTGGCGGGCTCCTACAATGAGCAGTTCTTC.

This chain uses TRBV6-1 with TRBJ2-1, with 9 nucleotides matching TRBD2. Losses at the gene ends were 3 bases for V and 9 bases for J; bases not matched to a gene: 9. CDR3 length: 15 amino acids. Per germline, CDR1 MNHNS and CDR2 SASEGT. The CDR3 nucleotides are TGTGCCAGCAGTGACACTGCGGGAGGGCCTTTTGAGCAGTTCTTC. Amino acid sequence: CASSDTAGGPFEQFF.

CDR3 residues: CASSPAGDTQYF. The CDR3 coding sequence is TGTGCCAGCAGCCCGGCGGGGGATACGCAGTATTTT. J is TRBJ2-3 and V is TRBV5-5; D possibly corresponds to TRBD2 (6 bases). Germline loops: CDR1 SGHKS, CDR2 YYEKEE (reference sequence). The CDR3 is 12 amino acids. With 4 bases removed from V and 6 bases from J, the gap between germline ends came to 9 bases.

This clonotype was observed many times. V gene TRBV4-2 combines with J gene TRBJ2-3; the match to TRBD2 covers 8 bases. V was clipped by 6 bases and J by 3 bases; unmatched bases: 14. Looked up from germline, CDR1 is LGHNA and CDR2 is YNFKEQ. This CDR3 spans 17 amino acids. CDR3 nucleotides: TGTGCCAGCAGACCCCAGGACCCGGGAGGGAGTACAGATACGCAGTATTTT. Its translation is CASRPQDPGGSTDTQYF.

The V call is TRBV19, the J call TRBJ1-1, with D uncertain. CDR1 LNHDA and CDR2 SQIVND come from the germline V gene (reference sequence). V was pared by 0 bases and J by 11 bases, with 16 bases between. The CDR3 sequence is 14 residues long. CDR3 sequence reads: CASSIEGRAPKAFF. DNA for the CDR3: TGTGCCAGTAGTATAGAAGGGAGGGCCCCGAAGGCTTTCTTT.

About this clonotype: A much larger clone differs from this one at a single base, so this may be a read error. The rearrangement joins TRBV20-1 to TRBJ2-2; D possibly matches TRBD1 or TRBD2 (6 bases each). Germline CDR1 DFQATT, CDR2 SNEGSKA (reference sequence). The CDR3 consists of 15 residues. CDR3 sequence: CSARDVRGATRELFF. CDR3 in DNA: TGCAGTGCTAGAGATGTGAGGGGGGCCACCAGGGAGCTGTTTTTT.

This clonotype showed up many times. The V and J genes are TRBV20-1 and TRBJ2-3, with TRBD2 as a possible D gene (5 bases). This CDR3 is 15 amino acids long. Germline CDR1 reads DFQATT; CDR2 reads SNEGSKA (reference sequence). V lost 2 bases and J 6 bases, leaving 18 bases between the germline ends. CDR3 loop: CSARPPPPEADTQYF. CDR3 DNA: TGCAGTGCTAGACCCCCTCCCCCGGAGGCCGATACGCAGTATTTT.

In this sample, this clonotype turned up a few times. This rearrangement joins TRBV4-3 to TRBJ1-1; 7 bases line up with TRBD1. Germline loops: CDR1 LGHNA, CDR2 YSLEER. This CDR3 is 14 amino acids long. The trim removed 0 bases at V and 8 bases at J, leaving 6 bases unmatched. The CDR3 bases are TGCGCCAGCAGCCAAGAAGGAGGGGGCCCCGAAGCTTTCTTT. It translates to CASSQEGGGPEAFF.

This chain links TRBV27 with TRBJ2-1, with 13 bases matching TRBD2. The V and J ends lost 5 bases and 7 bases, in that order; junction bases with no gene match: 2. This CDR3 spans 14 amino acids. In germline, CDR1 is MNHEY, CDR2 SMNVEV (reference sequence). The CDR3 DNA follows: TGTGCCAGCAGTCGACTAGCGGGAGGAAATGAGCAGTTCTTC. Protein product: CASSRLAGGNEQFF.

The V call is TRBV28, the J call TRBJ2-7, with 12 bases aligning to TRBD1. Trimming removed 5 bases from V and 6 bases from J; junction bases left unmatched: 14. The length of the CDR3 is 17 residues. Germline CDR1 is MDHEN and CDR2 is SYDVKM. In DNA form, the CDR3 reads TGTGCCAGCAGTCCCATCGGCCGGGACAGGGGGCCGGGCGAGCAGTACTTC. The encoded protein is CASSPIGRDRGPGEQYF.

The CDR3 sequence: CSALAGVFGANVLTF. The DNA of the CDR3 is TGCAGTGCACTAGCGGGAGTATTTGGGGCCAACGTCCTGACTTTC. V usage is TRBV20-1 and J usage is TRBJ2-6, with 11 positions matching TRBD2. Germline assignment: CDR1 DFQATT and CDR2 SNEGSKA (reference sequence). This CDR3 is built from 15 residues. V shed 6 bases and J 3 bases; nucleotides not matched to a gene: 4.

To note about this clonotype: No conserved phenylalanine or tryptophan ends this CDR3, so it is likely a read error. This chain connects TRBV12-3 or TRBV12-4 to TRBJ1-6; no firm D call. This CDR3 is built from 14 residues. Trimming took off 4 bases at V and 4 bases at J, with 8 bases between the two ends. The CDR3 loop reads CASSSRGYNSPLHS. The CDR3 nucleotides read TGTGCCAGCAGTTCCCGCGGGTATAATTCACCCCTCCACTCT.

This clonotype was found a few times. The rearrangement uses TRBV9 and TRBJ2-7; TRBD2 matches at 7 bases. The V gene's germline CDR1 is SGDLS and CDR2 YYNGEE. This CDR3 has 15 amino acids. V was clipped by 4 bases and J by 3 bases; unmatched bases: 10. For the CDR3, the DNA is TGTGCCAGCAGCCAGGATGGGGGAGGGAACTACGAGCAGTACTTC. Protein product: CASSQDGGGNYEQYF.

This clonotype was found many times. J is TRBJ2-2 and V is TRBV28; D is ambiguous. The CDR3 totals 13 residues. The germline V and J ends were trimmed by 7 bases and 4 bases, with 10 bases remaining between them. Looked up from germline, CDR1 is MDHEN and CDR2 is SYDVKM. The CDR3 nucleotides are TGTGCCAGCACCCCGCGACTCACCGGGGAGCTGTTTTTT. Protein product: CASTPRLTGELFF. The full variable domain, completed using reference TRBV28 and TRBJ2-2, is DVKVTQSSRYLVKRTGEKVFLECVQDMDHENMFWYRQDPGLGLRLIYFSYDVKMKEKGDIPEGYSVSREKKERFSLILESASTNQTSMYLCASTPRLTGELFFGEGSRLTVL.

V usage is TRBV7-9 and J usage is TRBJ2-5; TRBD1 matches at 9 bases. Germline CDR1 SEHNR, CDR2 FQNEAQ (reference sequence). The J segment lost 1 base and the V segment lost 2 bases, leaving 5 bases of the junction unmatched. The CDR3 totals 16 residues. The CDR3 DNA follows: TGTGCCAGCAGCTTAAGCCTGGGACAGGGCCAAGAGACCCAGTACTTC. Residues: CASSLSLGQGQETQYF. Drawing the rest from reference TRBV7-9 and TRBJ2-5, the complete variable domain is DTGVSQNPRHKITKRGQNVTFRCDPISEHNRLYWYRQTLGQGPEFLTYFQNEAQLEKSRLLSDRFSAERPKGSFSTLEIQRTEQGDSAMYLCASSLSLGQGQETQYFGPGTRLLVL.